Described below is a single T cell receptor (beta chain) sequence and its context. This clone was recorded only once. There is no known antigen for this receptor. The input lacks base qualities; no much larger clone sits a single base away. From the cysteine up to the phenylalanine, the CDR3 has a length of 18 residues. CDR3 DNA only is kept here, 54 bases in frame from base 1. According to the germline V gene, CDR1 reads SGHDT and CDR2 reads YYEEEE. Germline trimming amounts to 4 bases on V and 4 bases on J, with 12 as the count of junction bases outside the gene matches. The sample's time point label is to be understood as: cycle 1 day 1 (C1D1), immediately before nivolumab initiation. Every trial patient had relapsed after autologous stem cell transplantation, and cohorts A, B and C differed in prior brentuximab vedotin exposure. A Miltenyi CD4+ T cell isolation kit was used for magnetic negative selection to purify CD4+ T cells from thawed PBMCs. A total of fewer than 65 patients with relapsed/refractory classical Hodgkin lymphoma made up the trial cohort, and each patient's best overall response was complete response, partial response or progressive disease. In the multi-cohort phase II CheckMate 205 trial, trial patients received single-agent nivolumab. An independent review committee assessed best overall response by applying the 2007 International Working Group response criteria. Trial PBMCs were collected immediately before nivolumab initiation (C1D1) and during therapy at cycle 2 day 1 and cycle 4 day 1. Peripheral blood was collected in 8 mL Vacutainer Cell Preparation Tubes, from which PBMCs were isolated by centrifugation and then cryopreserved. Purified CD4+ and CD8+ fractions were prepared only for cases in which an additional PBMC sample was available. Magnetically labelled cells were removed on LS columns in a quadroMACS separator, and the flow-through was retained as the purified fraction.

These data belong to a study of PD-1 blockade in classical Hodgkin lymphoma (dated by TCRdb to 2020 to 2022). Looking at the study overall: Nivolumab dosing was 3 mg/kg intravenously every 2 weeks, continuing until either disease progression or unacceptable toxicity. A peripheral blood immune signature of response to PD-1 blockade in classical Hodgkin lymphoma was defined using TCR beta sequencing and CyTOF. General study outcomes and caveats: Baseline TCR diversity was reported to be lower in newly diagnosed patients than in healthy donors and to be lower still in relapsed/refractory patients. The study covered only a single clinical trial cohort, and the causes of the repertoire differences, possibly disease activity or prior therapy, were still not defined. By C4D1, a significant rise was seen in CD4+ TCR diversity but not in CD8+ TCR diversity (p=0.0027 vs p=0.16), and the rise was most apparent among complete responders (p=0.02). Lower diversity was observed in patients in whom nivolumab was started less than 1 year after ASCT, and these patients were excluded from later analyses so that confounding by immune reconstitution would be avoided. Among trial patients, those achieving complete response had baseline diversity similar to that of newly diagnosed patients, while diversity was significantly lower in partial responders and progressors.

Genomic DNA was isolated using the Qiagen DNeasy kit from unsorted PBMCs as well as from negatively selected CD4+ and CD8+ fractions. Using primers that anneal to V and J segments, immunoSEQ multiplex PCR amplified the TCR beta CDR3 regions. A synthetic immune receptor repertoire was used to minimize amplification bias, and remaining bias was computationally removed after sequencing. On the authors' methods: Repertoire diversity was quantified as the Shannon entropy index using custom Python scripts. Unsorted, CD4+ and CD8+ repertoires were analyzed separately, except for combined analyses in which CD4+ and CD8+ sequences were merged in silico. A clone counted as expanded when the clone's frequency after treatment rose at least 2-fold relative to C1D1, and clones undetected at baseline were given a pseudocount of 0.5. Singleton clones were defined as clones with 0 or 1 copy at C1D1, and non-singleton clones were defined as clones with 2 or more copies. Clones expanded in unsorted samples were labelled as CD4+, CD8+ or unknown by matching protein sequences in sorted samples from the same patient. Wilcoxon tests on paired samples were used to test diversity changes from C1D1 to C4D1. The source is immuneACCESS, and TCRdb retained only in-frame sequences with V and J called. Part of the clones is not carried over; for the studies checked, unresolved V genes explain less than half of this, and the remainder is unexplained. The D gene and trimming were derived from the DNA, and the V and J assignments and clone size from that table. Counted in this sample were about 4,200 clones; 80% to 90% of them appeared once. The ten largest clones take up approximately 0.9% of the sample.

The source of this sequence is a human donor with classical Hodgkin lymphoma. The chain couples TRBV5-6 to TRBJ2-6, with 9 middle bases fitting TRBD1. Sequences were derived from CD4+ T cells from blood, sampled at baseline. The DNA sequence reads TGTGCCAGCAGCCTCCCGACAGGGGGTCCACCCGGGGCCAACGTCCTGACTTTC. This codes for CASSLPTGGPPGANVLTF.